A selection of T cell receptor beta chains follows, all from one sample in a study of blood T cell repertoires in COVID-19. Some clones are missing from TCRdb's copy, which holds only in-frame ones; the method was immunoSEQ multiplex PCR. The sample contains 200,000 to 250,000 clones, around 75% of which appear only once. Sequenced input: peripheral blood. The source is a human donor in a cohort sampled during active COVID-19. Each CDR3 is given with its conserved first and last residue. The D gene is left open where the match is weak. Rows may omit the clone size; those that give it use once, few, many or a size class.

V gene	D gene	clone size	J gene	CDR3 protein	CDR3 DNA
TRBV3-1/TRBV3-2	.	.	TRBJ1-1	CASSRGNTEAFF	TGTGCCAGCAGCCGCGGTAACACTGAAGCTTTCTTT
TRBV5-1	TRBD1	.	TRBJ2-7	CASSRGQGYEQYF	TGCGCCAGCAGCCGGGGACAGGGCTACGAGCAGTACTTC
TRBV28	.	.	TRBJ2-5	CASSRGRETQYF	TGTGCCAGCAGCCGGGGGAGAGAGACCCAGTACTTC
TRBV28	TRBD1	.	TRBJ1-1	CASSSIQGVNTEAFF	TGTGCCAGCAGTTCGATACAGGGGGTGAACACTGAAGCTTTCTTT
TRBV30	TRBD1	.	TRBJ2-5	CAWSVRTGSQETQYF	TGTGCCTGGAGTGTGAGGACAGGGAGCCAAGAGACCCAGTACTTC
TRBV6-5	.	few	TRBJ2-7	CASSYSNRAYEQYF	TGTGCCAGCAGTTACTCGAACAGGGCCTACGAGCAGTACTTC
TRBV27	TRBD2	once	TRBJ2-4	CASSSWAATSGGNIQYF	TGTGCCAGCAGTTCATGGGCCGCGACTAGCGGGGGAAACATTCAGTACTTC
TRBV3-1/TRBV3-2	TRBD1	.	TRBJ1-6	CASRQSGTGGNSPLHF	TGTGCCAGCAGGCAATCTGGGACAGGGGGGAATTCACCCCTCCACTTT
TRBV7-2	.	.	TRBJ1-5	CASSLVLQVVGNQPQHF	TGTGCCAGCAGCTTAGTACTACAGGTGGTTGGGAATCAGCCCCAGCATTTT
TRBV6-2/TRBV6-3	TRBD1	few	TRBJ2-7	CASSTRTGPYEQYF	TGTGCCAGCAGTACCCGGACAGGGCCCTACGAGCAGTACTTC
TRBV5-8	.	.	TRBJ2-7	CASSLQTSSYEQYF	TGTGCCAGCAGCCTGCAGACAAGCTCCTACGAGCAGTACTTC
TRBV13	.	.	TRBJ2-7	CASSSGQTYEQYF	TGTGCCAGCAGCTCCGGACAGACCTACGAGCAGTACTTC
TRBV7-9	.	.	TRBJ2-1	CASSLVANLHNEQFF	TGTGCCAGCAGCTTAGTAGCGAACCTTCACAATGAGCAGTTCTTC
TRBV5-5	TRBD1	few	TRBJ2-7	CASSLTGTGIYEQYF	TGTGCCAGCAGTTTGACCGGGACAGGGATCTACGAGCAGTACTTC
TRBV3-1/TRBV3-2	TRBD2	.	TRBJ2-7	CASSRTSGGPYEQYF	TGTGCCAGCAGCCGAACTAGCGGGGGCCCCTACGAGCAGTACTTC
TRBV9	.	.	TRBJ2-1	CASSLSSYNEQFF	TGTGCCAGCAGCCTCAGCTCCTACAATGAGCAGTTCTTC
TRBV18	.	.	TRBJ1-5	CASSIGTPYSNQPQHF	TGTGCCAGCTCAATTGGGACACCCTATAGCAATCAGCCCCAGCATTTT
TRBV2	.	.	TRBJ2-1	CASSGTGSSYNEQFF	TGTGCCAGCAGCGGTACAGGGAGCTCCTACAATGAGCAGTTCTTC
TRBV4-3	.	once	TRBJ2-3	CASSQDREGLTDTQYF	TGCGCCAGCAGCCAAGATCGCGAGGGACTCACAGATACGCAGTATTTT
TRBV6-1	.	.	TRBJ2-7	CASSELGQSYEQYF	TGTGCCAGCAGTGAGCTAGGACAGTCCTACGAGCAGTACTTC
TRBV6-6	.	.	TRBJ2-7	CASSSGHSYEQYF	TGTGCCAGCAGTTCGGGACATTCCTACGAGCAGTACTTC
TRBV7-2	.	.	TRBJ2-7	CASSLGGGHYEQYF	TGTGCCAGCAGCTTAGGGGGCGGCCACTACGAGCAGTACTTC
TRBV4-1	.	.	TRBJ1-1	CASSQAKTGGTEAFF	TGCGCCAGCAGCCAAGCGAAGACAGGTGGCACTGAAGCTTTCTTT
TRBV7-2	TRBD1	.	TRBJ1-4	CASSSQGATNEKLFF	TGTGCCAGCAGCTCACAGGGGGCGACTAATGAAAAACTGTTTTTT
TRBV7-6	TRBD2	few	TRBJ2-7	CASSLEAGGTSGREDEQYF	TGTGCCAGCAGCTTAGAGGCCGGGGGGACTAGCGGGAGGGAAGACGAGCAGTACTTC
TRBV9	TRBD2	.	TRBJ2-3	CASSVTVGVAGGTDTQYF	TGTGCCAGCAGCGTAACGGTCGGGGTAGCGGGAGGAACAGATACGCAGTATTTT
TRBV2	.	.	TRBJ1-2	CASSFRGPYGYTF	TGTGCCAGCAGTTTCAGGGGCCCCTATGGCTACACCTTC
TRBV3-1/TRBV3-2	.	.	TRBJ1-1	CASSPGTGSTEAFF	TGTGCCAGCAGCCCTGGAACAGGGTCCACTGAAGCTTTCTTT
TRBV6-2/TRBV6-3	TRBD1	few	TRBJ1-5	CASSYRDRENQPQHF	TGTGCCAGCAGTTACCGGGACAGGGAGAATCAGCCCCAGCATTTT
TRBV3-1/TRBV3-2	TRBD2	.	TRBJ2-7	CASSHGLAGDEQYF	TGTGCCAGCAGCCATGGGCTAGCGGGAGACGAGCAGTACTTC
TRBV7-9	.	few	TRBJ1-2	CASSLVSGQWSHTF	TGTGCCAGCAGCTTAGTCAGCGGACAGTGGAGTCACACCTTC
TRBV4-2	.	.	TRBJ2-2	CASSQVSGITGELFF	TGTGCCAGCAGCCAAGTGAGCGGAATCACCGGGGAGCTGTTTTTT
TRBV19	.	.	TRBJ1-1	CASRPRDTNTEAFF	TGTGCCAGTAGGCCCCGGGACACCAACACTGAAGCTTTCTTT
TRBV28	TRBD2	.	TRBJ2-7	CASSQPGLGFYEQYF	TGTGCCAGCAGCCAGCCGGGACTAGGGTTCTACGAGCAGTACTTC
TRBV10-3	TRBD1	few	TRBJ2-7	CAIRGDRGRLYEQYF	TGTGCCATCAGGGGGGACAGGGGGCGATTGTACGAGCAGTACTTC
TRBV19	TRBD1	.	TRBJ2-1	CASSRRDSYNEQFF	TGTGCCAGTAGTCGTAGGGACAGCTACAATGAGCAGTTCTTC
TRBV6-5	.	.	TRBJ2-7	CASSLGLVWEQYF	TGTGCCAGCAGTCTAGGACTGGTTTGGGAGCAGTACTTC
TRBV6-2/TRBV6-3	TRBD2	.	TRBJ2-4	CASSYPLAGDDIQYF	TGTGCCAGCAGTTACCCGCTAGCGGGAGACGACATTCAGTACTTC
TRBV3-1/TRBV3-2	.	.	TRBJ2-7	CASSLIAGAHEQYF	TGTGCCAGCAGCCTCATCGCAGGGGCCCACGAGCAGTACTTC
TRBV24-1	TRBD1	.	TRBJ2-2	CASRTGNTGELFF	TGTGCCTCGCGGACAGGGAACACCGGGGAGCTGTTTTTT
TRBV19	TRBD1	.	TRBJ2-7	CASSILVGTGGNYEQYF	TGTGCCAGTAGTATATTAGTGGGGACAGGGGGCAACTACGAGCAGTACTTC
TRBV10-1	TRBD2	.	TRBJ2-1	CASSETSGGRSYNEQFF	TGCGCCAGCAGTGAGACCTCGGGGGGTCGGTCCTACAATGAGCAGTTCTTC